A selection of T cell receptor beta chains follows, all from one sample in a study of blood T cell repertoires in COVID-19. Using immunoSEQ multiplex PCR, the repertoire was profiled, and TCRdb retains in-frame clones only, with some absent. The data contain just over 150,000 clones, 75% to 90% of them singletons. Material: peripheral blood. All receptors derive from a woman aged 70-85 years with acute or convalescent COVID-19. CDR3s include the opening cysteine and the closing phenylalanine or tryptophan. D genes are given only for firm matches.

D gene,J gene,V gene,CDR3 protein
.,TRBJ2-7,TRBV3-1/TRBV3-2,CASSQASTWPPSYEQYF
.,TRBJ1-6,TRBV5-1,CASSLEGSPGAPLHF
.,TRBJ1-1,TRBV19,CASPKDRRESDAFF
.,TRBJ1-4,TRBV19,CASSIGGGINEKLFF
.,TRBJ1-4,TRBV13,CASSLVQQGRSKKLFF
.,TRBJ2-3,TRBV10-3,CAISLTDTQYF
TRBD2,TRBJ2-5,TRBV19,CASSKVAGGVGETQYF
TRBD1,TRBJ1-2,TRBV6-5,CASRPDRDRGSYTF
.,TRBJ2-3,TRBV6-5,CASSYSTAPDTQYF
TRBD2,TRBJ2-5,TRBV3-1/TRBV3-2,CASSQALWLAGEETQYF
.,TRBJ1-1,TRBV12-1,CASSFPGDTEAFF
TRBD1,TRBJ1-5,TRBV24-1,CATSGQGARQPQHF
TRBD1,TRBJ1-6,TRBV10-3,CAIQGAGDSPLHF
TRBD1,TRBJ1-1,TRBV6-5,CASRKSGTGVNKAFF
.,TRBJ2-1,TRBV19,CASSIGSGVSYNEQFF
TRBD1,TRBJ1-5,TRBV5-6,CASSLDRGAQPQHF
.,TRBJ2-5,TRBV5-6,CASSDSSTFQETQYF
.,TRBJ1-4,TRBV27,CASRIGRGDNEKLFF
.,TRBJ2-3,TRBV19,CASSMEFGQGGTDTQYF
.,TRBJ1-3,TRBV7-6,CASSFSDGNTIYF
.,TRBJ1-2,TRBV4-2,CASSQDRGLGYTF
TRBD2,TRBJ2-3,TRBV7-2,CASSFSGGAGLADTQYF
.,TRBJ2-3,TRBV7-6,CASSALSISTDTQYF
.,TRBJ1-2,TRBV21-1,CASSKEATAHGYTF
TRBD1,TRBJ1-5,TRBV27,CASSLFPPGQGTNQPQHF
TRBD1,TRBJ1-2,TRBV3-1/TRBV3-2,CASSQMTGGRNGYTF
TRBD1,TRBJ1-2,TRBV29-1,CSAETGTNYGYTF
.,TRBJ1-1,TRBV15,CATSILAGTEAFF
TRBD1,TRBJ1-2,TRBV9,CASSVALQGVGYTF
TRBD1,TRBJ1-6,TRBV28,CASSRDSSYNSPLHF
.,TRBJ1-4,TRBV7-9,CASSPFYATNEKLFF
TRBD2,TRBJ2-7,TRBV4-3,CASSQGTSGVHEQYF
TRBD1,TRBJ2-2,TRBV7-9,CASSGRDRGTGELFF